The source of this T cell receptor beta chain is a study of T cells after yellow fever vaccination. They built TCR cDNA with 5'RACE template switching, a step that put in a universal primer site and UMIs. TCRdb reanalysed the 5' RACE reads using MiXCR and keeps one entry per CDR3 protein. The sample shows 510,000 or so distinct CDR3 sequences, approximately 21% of them seen only once. V was clipped by 7 bases and J by 5 bases, with 8 bases between them. There are 11 residues in the CDR3. From germline, CDR1 is MNHEY and CDR2 SVGAGI. The rearrangement links TRBV6-5 to TRBJ1-1, with no clear D. This clonotype was sampled from a man under 40 who received the YFV17D yellow fever vaccine. The source was PBMCs, collected 15 days after the yellow fever booster vaccination. CDR3 sequence reads: CASKAGTEAFF. CDR3 sequence (DNA): TGTGCCAGCAAAGCAGGTACTGAAGCTTTCTTT.